The 24 T cell receptor beta chains below were found in one sample sequenced in a study of preoperative IRX-2 immunotherapy in early breast cancer. Sample treatment: preoperative locoregional IRX-2 cytokine immunotherapy. TCRdb keeps only in-frame clones here, not all; method: immunoSEQ multiplex PCR. The sample has about 3,400 clones, more than 65% seen once. Sequences were derived from tumor tissue, sampled after IRX-2 immunotherapy. The receptors stem from a human donor with breast cancer.

This clone has only a few counts. The V and J genes are TRBV10-2 and TRBJ1-3; unclear D gene. Trimming took off 0 bases at V and 4 bases at J, with 10 bases between the two ends. The length of the CDR3 is 15 residues. Germline V gene data show CDR1 as WSHSY and CDR2 as SAAADI. The CDR3 protein is CASSESWGSGNTIYF. The DNA of the CDR3 is TGCGCCAGCAGTGAGTCGTGGGGAAGCGGAAACACCATATATTTT.

The chain is built from TRBV19 and TRBJ1-1; 7 bases map to TRBD1. Germline values: CDR1 LNHDA, CDR2 SQIVND (reference sequence). The CDR3 totals 14 residues. J lost 4 bases, V lost 4 bases, and 6 bases had no gene match. CDR3 in amino acids: CASSSRQGGTEAFF. CDR3 sequence (DNA): TGTGCCAGTAGTAGTAGACAGGGTGGCACTGAAGCTTTCTTT.

This chain links TRBV28 with TRBJ2-7; 7 bases are a match to TRBD1. The J segment lost 2 bases and the V segment lost 8 bases, leaving 6 bases of the junction unmatched. The length of the CDR3 is 13 residues. Germline V gene lookup returns CDR1 MDHEN and CDR2 SYDVKM. CDR3 protein: CASQTGQTYEQYF. DNA for the CDR3: TGTGCCAGCCAAACGGGACAGACCTACGAGCAGTACTTC. The full variable domain, with the rest looked up from reference TRBV28 and TRBJ2-7, is DVKVTQSSRYLVKRTGEKVFLECVQDMDHENMFWYRQDPGLGLRLIYFSYDVKMKEKGDIPEGYSVSREKKERFSLILESASTNQTSMYLCASQTGQTYEQYFGPGTRLTVT.

The gene calls are TRBV11-3 and TRBJ1-4, with D perhaps TRBD1 (5 bases). Germline CDR1 SGHNT, CDR2 YENEEA. Trimming left V 3 bases short and J 0 bases short, with 23 bases between. The CDR3 covers 20 residues. CDR3 residues: CASSLAYGTARSSTNEKLFF. The DNA for the CDR3 is TGTGCCAGCAGCTTGGCTTATGGGACGGCGAGGTCGTCAACTAATGAAAAACTGTTTTTT.

J is TRBJ1-2 and V is TRBV7-5; TRBD1 reflects the table's D call only, with no check against the DNA. TRBV7-5 is given as a pseudogene. CDR3 size: 14 residues. The CDR3 DNA follows: TGTGCCAGCAGCTTAATAGGACAGGACTATGGCTACACCTTC. Translated: CASSLIGQDYGYTF.

V and J are TRBV12-5 and TRBJ1-1; tentatively, D is TRBD1 (5 bases). This CDR3 region has 13 residues. Germline V gene lookup returns CDR1 LGHNT and CDR2 FRNRAP. Here the CDR3 reads CASKRTGNTEAFF. In nucleotides, the CDR3 is TGTGCCAGTAAACGTACAGGGAACACTGAAGCTTTCTTT.

The chain joins TRBV7-1 to TRBJ2-3; D gene uncertain. TRBV7-1 is an open reading frame, and its role is uncertain. V dropped 6 bases and J dropped 1 base, with 8 bases sitting between them. CDR3 length equals 13 residues. The CDR3 DNA reads TGTGCCAGCAGTGAAACGCGCACAGATACGCAGTATTTT. It yields the protein CASSETRTDTQYF.

The rearrangement joins TRBV23-1 to TRBJ1-5, with TRBD1 matching over 9 bases. TRBV23-1 is classed as an ORF, of uncertain function. Trimming took 6 bases from V and 6 from J; bases not matched to a gene: 9. The CDR3 is made up of 15 amino acids. This chain's CDR3 is CASSFTGGESQPQHF. CDR3 sequence (DNA): TGCGCCAGCAGCTTTACAGGGGGCGAGTCTCAGCCCCAGCATTTT.

This clone was observed a few times. The chain is built from TRBV11-3 and TRBJ1-1; D unresolved. Trimming took 4 bases from V and 0 from J, leaving 9 bases between them. CDR3 length equals 14 residues. Germline assignment: CDR1 SGHNT and CDR2 YENEEA. The CDR3: CASSYYSLNTEAFF. CDR3 bases: TGTGCCAGCAGCTACTATTCCTTGAACACTGAAGCTTTCTTT.

The rearrangement joins TRBV22-1 to TRBJ1-1. TRBV22-1 is classified as a pseudogene. This CDR3 spans 13 amino acids. The CDR3 nucleotides read TGTGCCAGCAGTTTGGTACGGAACACTGAAGCTTTCTTT. Encoded protein: CASSLVRNTEAFF.

V and J are TRBV6-8 and TRBJ1-4, with no clear D. The V end was cut by 5 bases, the J end by 4 bases, with 20 bases between. CDR1 and CDR2 (germline): MNHGY, SAAAGT. This CDR3 spans 17 amino acids. CDR3 coding DNA: TGTGCCAGCAGTGATATCAATGAGGGAGACATTAATGAAAAACTGTTTTTT. This gives the protein CASSDINEGDINEKLFF.

This clone was observed a few times. V and J are TRBV28 and TRBJ1-5, with a possible D match to TRBD1 (5 bases). Trimming shortened V by 5 bases and J by 1 base, and 18 bases separated the two germline ends. This CDR3 comprises 17 residues. CDR1 is MDHEN, CDR2 SYDVKM, per germline. The DNA of the CDR3 is TGTGCCAGCAGTGGGGCCCCCAGGGTAAGGAGCAATCAGCCCCAGCATTTT. Translated, it gives CASSGAPRVRSNQPQHF.

V gene TRBV28 combines with J gene TRBJ1-2; no reliable D call. V shed 6 bases and J shed 2 bases, with 16 bases lying between them. The germline V gene encodes CDR1 MDHEN and CDR2 SYDVKM. CDR3 length: 15 residues. CDR3 loop: CASSRYDGPNYGYTF. CDR3 DNA sequence: TGTGCCAGCAGCAGGTATGACGGACCAAACTATGGCTACACCTTC.

J is TRBJ2-4 and V is TRBV7-1; D is tentatively TRBD1 or TRBD2 (5 bases each). TRBV7-1 has ORF status, its function being uncertain. The CDR3 has 22 amino acids. V shed 5 bases and J shed 1 base, with 33 bases lying between them. The CDR3 here is CASSTRGPTGPMGQSAKNIQYF. The DNA of the CDR3 is TGTGCCAGCAGCACCCGCGGTCCAACGGGACCCATGGGTCAAAGTGCCAAAAACATTCAGTACTTC.

V is TRBV6-8 and J is TRBJ2-1, with 15 positions matching TRBD2. J was trimmed by 3 bases and V by 5 bases; bases with no gene match: 8. CDR1 and CDR2 from the germline V gene are MNHGY and SAAAGT. The CDR3 totals 18 residues. As DNA, the CDR3 is TGTGCCAGCAGTAGGGGACTAGCGGGAGGCCGAAACTACAATGAGCAGTTCTTC. Its protein product is CASSRGLAGGRNYNEQFF.

The rearrangement joins TRBV14 to TRBJ1-3; D unresolved. The CDR3 runs 13 residues. V was shortened by 2 bases and J by 4 bases, with 6 bases between the two germline ends. Germline lookup yields CDR1 SGHDN and CDR2 FVKESK. The CDR3 DNA follows: TGTGCCAGCAGCCAATGGAACGGAAACACCATATATTTT. This gives the protein CASSQWNGNTIYF.

This clone was seen only once. The chain has TRBV6-8 and TRBJ2-7; 8 bases fit TRBD2. Trimming took 8 bases from V and 5 from J; bases not matched to a gene: 8. Per germline, CDR1 MNHGY and CDR2 SAAAGT. The CDR3 covers 13 residues. CDR3 region: CASPGGRTDEQYF. The CDR3 nucleotides are TGTGCCAGCCCGGGAGGGAGGACGGACGAGCAGTACTTC.

The chain joins TRBV15 to TRBJ1-4; the D is unclear. From germline, CDR1 is LNHNV and CDR2 YYDKDF (reference sequence). V gave up 3 bases and J gave up 2 bases, with 16 bases separating them. This CDR3 region has 17 residues. The CDR3 DNA is TGTGCCACCAGCAGGGCCCCCTTCCAGATCACTAATGAAAAACTGTTTTTT. It yields the protein CATSRAPFQITNEKLFF. The full variable domain, completed using reference TRBV15 and TRBJ1-4, is DAMVIQNPRYQVTQFGKPVTLSCSQTLNHNVMYWYQQKSSQAPKLLFHYYDKDFNNEADTPDNFQSRRPNTSFCFLDIRSPGLGDTAMYLCATSRAPFQITNEKLFFGSGTQLSVL.

This clone is labeled as large. V and J are TRBV19 and TRBJ2-7; D gene unclear. The ends were cut back, 1 base at V and 4 bases at J, with 14 bases in the middle. Germline V lookup: CDR1 LNHDA, CDR2 SQIVND (reference sequence). The CDR3 is 15 residues long. Written as DNA, the CDR3 is TGTGCCAGTAGTATAGTATCTGGGAAGAAATACGAGCAGTACTTC. It translates to CASSIVSGKKYEQYF. Variable domain in full (rest from reference TRBV19 and TRBJ2-7): DGGITQSPKYLFRKEGQNVTLSCEQNLNHDAMYWYRQDPGQGLRLIYYSQIVNDFQKGDIAEGYSVSREKKESFPLTVTSAQKNPTAFYLCASSIVSGKKYEQYFGPGTRLTVT.

The chain has TRBV6-8 and TRBJ2-7; 9 nucleotides align to TRBD1. The V segment lost 3 bases and the J segment 7 bases; nucleotides outside the gene matches: 7. The CDR3 sequence is 14 residues long. Germline V lookup: CDR1 MNHGY, CDR2 SAAAGT. As DNA, the CDR3 is TGTGCCAGCAGTTATTCGACAGGGGGTTGGGAGCAGTACTTC. This sequence encodes CASSYSTGGWEQYF.

V usage is TRBV11-3 and J usage is TRBJ1-3; D is unresolved. V was clipped by 5 bases and J by 1 base, with 12 bases between them. The CDR3 consists of 15 residues. CDR1 SGHNT and CDR2 YENEEA come from the germline V gene. The CDR3 reads CASSPALGSGNTIYF. CDR3 coding DNA: TGTGCCAGCAGCCCCGCCCTAGGGTCTGGAAACACCATATATTTT.

The chain employs TRBV11-3 and TRBJ2-7, with 8 bases matching TRBD2. V shed 8 bases and J 0 bases; nucleotides not matched to a gene: 12. This CDR3 spans 16 amino acids. The germline V gene has CDR1 SGHNT and CDR2 YENEEA. The CDR3 sequence: CASGPLAGSSSYEQYF. DNA of the CDR3: TGTGCCAGCGGACCTTTAGCGGGATCGAGCTCCTACGAGCAGTACTTC.

This clone was counted only a few times. The chain combines TRBV23-1 with TRBJ1-4; 9 nucleotides match TRBD1. TRBV23-1 belongs to the ORF category, with a function that is uncertain. V dropped 6 bases and J dropped 11; count of bases not matched to a gene: 7. The CDR3 totals 13 residues. The DNA of the CDR3 is TGCGCCAGCAGCTTGGGGACAGGGTCGAAACTGTTTTTT. This encodes CASSLGTGSKLFF.

This clone has only a few counts. This chain uses TRBV19 with TRBJ1-5, with D possibly matching TRBD1 (5 bases). The CDR3 loop spans 15 amino acids. CDR1 and CDR2 (germline): LNHDA, SQIVND (reference sequence). Trimming took 5 bases from V and 0 from J, leaving 11 bases between them. DNA of the CDR3: TGTGCCAGTAGTGGGACGTACAATAGCAATCAGCCCCAGCATTTT. Its protein is CASSGTYNSNQPQHF.